Shown below are 32 T cell receptor beta chains from a single sample sequenced in a study of patients and donors after allogeneic stem cell transplantation. Each CDR3 protein is one row after TCRdb ran MiXCR on the RT-PCR reads. Among approximately 160,000 distinct CDR3 sequences listed, around 30% were seen once. What was sequenced was blood, either unsorted or a sorted T cell fraction (not recorded which). The receptors were gathered from a human donor who was either an allogeneic HSCT recipient or a stem cell or donor lymphocyte infusion donor (not recorded which). It is not recorded whose cells these are; they may come from a transplant donor.

This clonotype turned up a few times. This chain uses TRBV29-1 with TRBJ2-3, with 9 positions matching TRBD2. CDR3 length equals 14 residues. J lost 6 bases, V lost 6 bases, and 10 bases had no gene match. In germline, CDR1 is SQVTM, CDR2 ANQGSEA. The CDR3 region is CSVLNRLAVDTQYF. In DNA, the CDR3 is TGCAGCGTCCTAAATCGACTAGCGGTGGATACGCAGTATTTT.

V and J are TRBV29-1 and TRBJ2-3; D remains ambiguous. The CDR3 is made up of 13 amino acids. Trimming left V 5 bases short and J 2 bases short, with 11 bases between. Looked up from germline, CDR1 is SQVTM and CDR2 is ANQGSEA. In DNA form, the CDR3 reads TGCAGCGTTCGTCTCCGGAACACAGATACGCAGTATTTT. Protein sequence: CSVRLRNTDTQYF.

This chain connects TRBV12-3 or TRBV12-4 to TRBJ1-4; 8 positions match TRBD1. With 6 bases clipped from V and 4 bases from J, the junction kept 4 bases outside the gene matches. The CDR3 runs to 14 residues. CDR3 sequence (DNA): TGTGCCAGCAGCGGGGACAGGTATAATGAAAAACTGTTTTTT. Its translation: CASSGDRYNEKLFF.

The rearrangement uses TRBV25-1 and TRBJ2-5, with D uncertain. Trimming left V 3 bases short and J 2 bases short, with 13 bases between. Germline-derived CDR1 and CDR2 are MGHDK and SYGVNS. The CDR3 runs 15 residues. The DNA of the CDR3 is TGTGCCAGCAGTGACGGAATGAGGCGACAAGAGACCCAGTACTTC. Its translation is CASSDGMRRQETQYF.

This chain uses TRBV5-6 with TRBJ2-1, with TRBD1 matching 8 bases. The V and J ends lost 1 base and 4 bases, in that order; junction bases with no gene match: 4. The CDR3 contains 15 residues. The germline gives CDR1 SGHDT, CDR2 YYEEEE. CDR3 amino acids: CASSLSRGLYNEQFF. The CDR3 coding sequence is TGTGCCAGCAGCTTGAGCAGGGGGCTTTACAATGAGCAGTTCTTC.

The chain carries TRBV24-1 and TRBJ2-3; D perhaps matches TRBD2 (6 bases). This CDR3 is built from 18 residues. Looked up from germline, CDR1 is KGHDR and CDR2 is SFDVKD. V gave up 0 bases and J gave up 0 bases, with 15 bases separating them. CDR3 nucleotide sequence: TGTGCCACCAGTGATTTGCCGTCAACTAGCTCGAGCACAGATACGCAGTATTTT. Encoded protein: CATSDLPSTSSSTDTQYF.

A few counts support this clonotype. The CDR3 spells CSARDGAGGSSYNEQFF. CDR3 sequence (DNA): TGCAGCGCCAGGGACGGAGCGGGAGGGAGCTCCTACAATGAGCAGTTCTTC. The V and J genes are TRBV20-1 and TRBJ2-1; 10 bases fit TRBD2. CDR1 and CDR2 from the germline V gene are DFQATT and SNEGSKA (reference sequence). CDR3 length: 17 residues.

This clonotype has only a few counts. This sequence joins TRBV6-6 and TRBJ1-2; D perhaps matches TRBD1 (6 bases). The CDR3 runs to 13 residues. The V gene's germline CDR1 is MNHNY and CDR2 SVGAGI (reference sequence). Trimming removed 4 bases from V and 6 bases from J, with 12 bases in between. In nucleotides, the CDR3 is TGTGCCAGCAGTTTCTACAGGGAGGATGGCTACACCTTC. Residues: CASSFYREDGYTF.

This chain joins TRBV7-9 and TRBJ1-1, with 8 bases matching TRBD1. Germline V CDR1 and CDR2: SEHNR, FQNEAQ (reference sequence). The CDR3 is 14 amino acids. With V trimmed by 3 bases and J by 1 base, 1 base remained unmatched. In DNA form, the CDR3 reads TGTGCCAGCAGCTTCGGACAGGGGAACACTGAAGCTTTCTTT. It is translated as CASSFGQGNTEAFF. Filled out from reference TRBV7-9 and TRBJ1-1, the complete variable domain reads DTGVSQNPRHKITKRGQNVTFRCDPISEHNRLYWYRQTLGQGPEFLTYFQNEAQLEKSRLLSDRFSAERPKGSFSTLEIQRTEQGDSAMYLCASSFGQGNTEAFFGQGTRLTVV.

This chain uses TRBV7-2 with TRBJ2-1; 8 bases align to TRBD2. V dropped 3 bases and J dropped 5; count of bases not matched to a gene: 6. This CDR3 is built from 15 residues. Germline V lookup: CDR1 SGHTA, CDR2 FQGNSA. In nucleotides, the CDR3 is TGTGCCAGCAGCTTGAGCGGGAGATACCACAATGAGCAGTTCTTC. Amino acids: CASSLSGRYHNEQFF.

In this sample, this clonotype turned up many times. The chain has TRBV4-3 and TRBJ1-2, with D unclear. The CDR3 length is 12 residues. CDR1 and CDR2 from the germline V gene are LGHNA and YSLEER. V was clipped by 0 bases and J by 8 bases, with 7 bases between them. CDR3: CASSQERSGYTF. In DNA, the CDR3 is TGCGCCAGCAGCCAAGAGAGGAGCGGCTACACCTTC.

The rearrangement links TRBV12-3 or TRBV12-4 to TRBJ2-1; TRBD2 matches 7 bases. The CDR3 is 12 residues long. V lost 5 bases, J lost 9 bases, and 4 bases stayed unmatched. CDR3 region: CASSPLATEQFF. The CDR3 region has the DNA TGTGCCAGCAGTCCACTAGCGACTGAGCAGTTCTTC.

In its sample, this clonotype was seen a few times. This sequence joins TRBV18 and TRBJ1-1, with D unclear. In germline, CDR1 is KGHSH, CDR2 LQKENI. Trimming left V 0 bases short and J 3 bases short, with 17 bases between. This CDR3 comprises 17 residues. CDR3 residues: CASSPPYARGEHTEAFF. In DNA form, the CDR3 reads TGTGCCAGCTCACCACCTTACGCGCGGGGAGAGCACACTGAAGCTTTCTTT.

This clonotype was picked up a small number of times. The CDR3 DNA reads as TGTGCCAGCAGCCAAGAGGGTAACTATGGCTACACCTTC. Protein sequence: CASSQEGNYGYTF. This chain uses TRBV4-2 with TRBJ1-2; D is undetermined. In germline, CDR1 is LGHNA, CDR2 YNFKEQ. The germline V and J ends were trimmed by 0 bases and 1 base, with 3 bases remaining between them. This CDR3 has 13 residues.

This clonotype occurred many times. V and J are TRBV2 and TRBJ1-5; D remains unclear. This CDR3 is 12 amino acids long. CDR1 is SNHLY and CDR2 is FYNNEI in the germline V gene. V shed 8 bases and J shed 3 bases, with 8 bases lying between them. As DNA, the CDR3 is TGTGCCAGCCGGAGGGTCAATCAGCCCCAGCATTTT. Translation: CASRRVNQPQHF.

This clonotype has ten or more counts. The rearrangement uses TRBV20-1 and TRBJ2-1, with 12 bases lining up with TRBD2. Germline V CDR1 and CDR2: DFQATT, SNEGSKA (reference sequence). With 6 bases clipped from V and 5 bases from J, the junction kept 14 bases outside the gene matches. The CDR3 is made up of 17 amino acids. The CDR3 region has the DNA TGCAGTGCCACCGGGACTAGCGGGTATAGGAAAAACAATGAGCAGTTCTTC. Protein sequence: CSATGTSGYRKNNEQFF.

This clonotype was counted ten times or more. The V and J genes are TRBV4-2 and TRBJ1-3; D may be TRBD1 (5 bases). CDR1 and CDR2 from the germline V gene are LGHNA and YNFKEQ. The CDR3 length is 17 residues. The V end lost 0 bases, the J end lost 0 bases, and 12 bases lay between the germline ends. The CDR3 loop is CASSQDYGRDSGNTIYF. For the CDR3, the DNA is TGTGCCAGCAGCCAAGATTACGGCAGGGACTCTGGAAACACCATATATTTT.

The chain joins TRBV24-1 to TRBJ2-1; 16 bases align to TRBD2. V trimming: 2 bases; J trimming: 1 base; junction bases outside the gene matches: 19. CDR1 is KGHDR and CDR2 is SFDVKD in the germline V gene. The CDR3 spans 24 residues. CDR3 sequence (DNA): TGTGCCACCAGTGATTCACCGGGACAGGGTGATCCGGGACTAGCGGGAGGGTCCTACAATGAGCAGTTCTTC. Protein: CATSDSPGQGDPGLAGGSYNEQFF.

Only a few counts were recorded for this clonotype. The V call is TRBV7-9, the J call TRBJ2-5; the match to TRBD2 covers 11 bases. CDR1 and CDR2 from the germline V gene are SEHNR and FQNEAQ (reference sequence). The length of the CDR3 is 16 residues. V was clipped by 0 bases and J by 5 bases; unmatched bases: 5. CDR3 sequence: CASSLAFASGRETQYF. The CDR3, as DNA: TGTGCCAGCAGCTTAGCATTCGCTAGCGGGAGGGAGACCCAGTACTTC.

The J gene is TRBJ2-7, the V gene TRBV20-1, with D perhaps given as TRBD1 or TRBD2 (5 bases each). V dropped 5 bases and J dropped 9 bases, with 20 bases sitting between them. The CDR3 has 13 residues. Germline CDR1 reads DFQATT; CDR2 reads SNEGSKA (reference sequence). The CDR3 here is CSASGTTYRGQYF. The CDR3 DNA reads as TGCAGTGCTTCCGGGACCACCTATCGGGGGCAGTACTTC.

V usage is TRBV27 and J usage is TRBJ2-1; D gene unclear. Trimming shortened V by 6 bases and J by 5 bases, and 14 bases separated the two germline ends. Germline V gene sequence: CDR1 MNHEY, CDR2 SMNVEV (reference sequence). This CDR3 has 14 amino acids. CDR3 bases: TGTGCCAGCAGGGGGAATAGTCCCCACAATGAGCAGTTCTTC. Amino acid sequence: CASRGNSPHNEQFF.

This clonotype was seen a handful of times. The chain joins TRBV4-3 to TRBJ2-4; 10 bases map to TRBD2. Germline-derived CDR1 and CDR2 are LGHNA and YSLEER. V shed 0 bases and J 0 bases; nucleotides not matched to a gene: 17. This CDR3 comprises 22 residues. This chain's CDR3 is CASSQERLAGVGDPLAKNIQYF. As DNA, the CDR3 is TGCGCCAGCAGCCAAGAGAGGCTAGCGGGAGTCGGTGACCCATTAGCCAAAAACATTCAGTACTTC.

The chain combines TRBV7-3 with TRBJ1-6; tentatively, D is TRBD1 (5 bases). This CDR3 has 13 residues. With 5 bases removed from V and 7 bases from J, the gap between germline ends came to 9 bases. Germline V gives CDR1 SGHTA, CDR2 FQGTGA. As DNA, the CDR3 is TGTGCCAGCAGCCCCAACAGGAATTCACCCCTCCACTTT. Protein product: CASSPNRNSPLHF.

This clonotype was counted a few times. V usage is TRBV6-5 and J usage is TRBJ2-7; D perhaps matches TRBD1 (5 bases). Germline-derived CDR1 and CDR2 are MNHEY and SVGAGI. The CDR3 loop spans 15 amino acids. Trimming removed 0 bases from V and 2 bases from J, with 11 bases in between. In nucleotides, the CDR3 is TGTGCCAGCAGTTACTCGGCAGGGCAAACCTACGAGCAGTACTTC. Its translation is CASSYSAGQTYEQYF.

V and J are TRBV7-2 and TRBJ1-5; D not certain. This CDR3 has 15 residues. The germline V gene encodes CDR1 SGHTA and CDR2 FQGNSA. The germline V and J ends were trimmed by 4 bases and 2 bases, with 12 bases remaining between them. CDR3 loop: CASSWVAGRNQPQHF. CDR3 sequence (DNA): TGTGCCAGCAGCTGGGTAGCGGGTCGCAATCAGCCCCAGCATTTT. Full variable domain (rest looked up from reference TRBV7-2 and TRBJ1-5): GAGVSQSPSNKVTEKGKDVELRCDPISGHTALYWYRQSLGQGLEFLIYFQGNSAPDKSGLPSDRFSAERTGGSVSTLTIQRTQQEDSAVYLCASSWVAGRNQPQHFGDGTRLSIL.

This clonotype was seen repeatedly, ten times or more. The chain is built from TRBV20-1 and TRBJ1-5, with 7 bases aligning to TRBD1. CDR1 DFQATT and CDR2 SNEGSKA come from the germline V gene (reference sequence). V lost 3 bases and J lost 5; bases outside the gene matches: 4. The CDR3 spans 13 residues. The CDR3 DNA follows: TGCAGTGCTAGCAGGGGGGGGGATCAGCCCCAGCATTTT. Amino acids: CSASRGGDQPQHF.

The chain joins TRBV14 to TRBJ2-2; D ambiguous. Trimming took 1 base from V and 4 from J, leaving 4 bases between them. CDR1 and CDR2 (germline): SGHDN, FVKESK. This CDR3 region has 13 residues. This CDR3 is CASSQVRTGELFF. The CDR3 DNA follows: TGTGCCAGCAGCCAAGTCCGCACCGGGGAGCTGTTTTTT.

V is TRBV7-2 and J is TRBJ2-3, with D unclear. Between the trimmed V and J ends, which lost 5 bases and 2 bases, there was a span of 17 bases. The CDR3 has 16 amino acids. Germline CDR1 SGHTA, CDR2 FQGNSA. The CDR3 protein is CASSASVRTLTDTQYF. As DNA, the CDR3 is TGTGCCAGCAGCGCTTCGGTCCGGACCCTCACAGATACGCAGTATTTT.

This chain connects TRBV7-6 to TRBJ1-2; D is perhaps TRBD1 (5 bases). The germline V gene has CDR1 SGHVS and CDR2 FNYEAQ. The ends were cut back, 0 bases at V and 3 bases at J, with 11 bases in the middle. The CDR3 is 15 amino acids. The CDR3 spells CASSLAEGPDYGYTF. CDR3 coding DNA: TGTGCCAGCAGCTTAGCAGAGGGGCCGGACTATGGCTACACCTTC.

On this clonotype itself: No conserved phenylalanine or tryptophan ends this CDR3, so it is likely a read error. The rearrangement uses TRBV20-1 and TRBJ1-5; tentatively, D is TRBD1 (5 bases). The V end was cut by 3 bases, the J end by 4 bases, with 10 bases between. Per germline, CDR1 DFQATT and CDR2 SNEGSKA (reference sequence). The CDR3 totals 13 residues. CDR3 nucleotide sequence: TGCAGTGCTAGGGACACCGAGAATCAGCCCCAGCATCTT. Translation gives CSARDTENQPQHL.

The chain joins TRBV7-6 to TRBJ1-4; D uncertain. Trimming took 5 bases from V and 0 from J, leaving 10 bases between them. The CDR3 contains 15 residues. Per the germline V gene, CDR1 is SGHVS and CDR2 is FNYEAQ. CDR3 sequence (DNA): TGTGCCAGCAGCCGCTCGGGAGCAACTAATGAAAAACTGTTTTTT. Translation: CASSRSGATNEKLFF.

This clonotype was seen only a few times. The chain combines TRBV7-8 with TRBJ1-3; 7 nucleotides match TRBD1. CDR3 length: 16 residues. Per germline, CDR1 SGHVS and CDR2 FQNEAQ. After removal of 5 bases from V and 9 bases from J, the junction contained 16 bases not matched to a gene. The CDR3 region has the DNA TGTGCCAGCAGCCTACAGGGGATTCTGGATTTGGCCACCATATATTTT. Its protein product is CASSLQGILDLATIYF.